Given below is one T cell receptor beta chain in context. Its antigen remains unknown. CDR1 is MDHEN, CDR2 SYDVKM, per germline. V was cut by 5 bases and J by 1 base, with 8 bases left in between. The CDR3 sequence is 13 residues long. Researchers ran the PCR with 60 Vbeta and 13 Jbeta primers. TCRdb's copy holds only in-frame clones and misses some; the assay was immunoSEQ multiplex PCR. Counted here are about 130,000 clones, 74% occurring once; the ten biggest clones make up approximately 7%. The sample comes from a study of cytomegalovirus exposure and HLA in healthy donors. Overall study findings and caveats: The classifier reportedly diagnosed cytomegalovirus status with high sensitivity and specificity. Being productive about 90% or about 30% of the time was typical of most TCR beta V segments in an earlier analysis. Sequencing depth across donors, presence/absence analyses assumed, was roughly uniform.

V and J are TRBV28 and TRBJ1-1; D is undetermined. Sequenced sample: PBMCs. The TCR originated in a man aged 40-50 years in good health and CMV-seropositive. CDR3 amino acids: CASSLDWNTEAFF. DNA of the CDR3: TGTGCCAGCAGTCTTGACTGGAACACTGAAGCTTTCTTT.